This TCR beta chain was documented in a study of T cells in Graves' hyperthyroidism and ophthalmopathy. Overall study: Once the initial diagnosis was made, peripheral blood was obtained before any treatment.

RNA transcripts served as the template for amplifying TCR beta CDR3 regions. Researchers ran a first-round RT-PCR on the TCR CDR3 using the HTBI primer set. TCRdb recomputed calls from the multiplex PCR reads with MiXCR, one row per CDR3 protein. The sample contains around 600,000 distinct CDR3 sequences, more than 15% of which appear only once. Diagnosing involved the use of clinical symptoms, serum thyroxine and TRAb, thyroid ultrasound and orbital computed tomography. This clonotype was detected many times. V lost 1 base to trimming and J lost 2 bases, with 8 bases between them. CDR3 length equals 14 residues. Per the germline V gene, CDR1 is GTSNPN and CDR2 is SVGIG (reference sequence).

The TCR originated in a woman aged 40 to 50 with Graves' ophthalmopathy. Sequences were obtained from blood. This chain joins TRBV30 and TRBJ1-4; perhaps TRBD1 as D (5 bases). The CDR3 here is CAWSAHRTNEKLFF. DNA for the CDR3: TGTGCCTGGAGTGCGCACAGGACTAATGAAAAACTGTTTTTT.